What follows describes a single T cell receptor (beta chain). As yet, its antigen is unknown. Both iRepertoire HTBI primers and Arm-PCR of CDR3 regions were used to build the TCR beta libraries. Using its own MiXCR run on the multiplex PCR reads, TCRdb lists one record per CDR3 protein. The sample consists of around 430,000 distinct CDR3 sequences, approximately 23% of them appearing once. This entry belongs to a study of regulatory T cells in long-lasting Graves disease. Whole-study findings and limits: Those with persistent disease had in common more public clonotypes (about 2,500) than new patients (roughly 1,000).

The time point denotes: persistent/refractory GD, antithyroid drugs over 5 years with positive TRAb. Isolated PBMC RNA provided the starting material for the TCR library. Sequencing used peripheral blood mononuclear cells (PBMCs), obtained when the disease was refractory, from a patient treated with antithyroid drugs. The clonotype was recovered from a female donor with Graves disease.

In DNA, the CDR3 is TGTGCCAGCAGTTTTCCTGGCGGGGGTACTGAGCAGTTCTTC. It yields the protein CASSFPGGGTEQFF. The V and J genes are TRBV12-3 or TRBV12-4 and TRBJ2-1; 7 bases line up with TRBD2. The CDR3 sequence is 14 residues long. Unmatched junction bases numbered 8, after V lost 3 bases and J lost 9 bases.